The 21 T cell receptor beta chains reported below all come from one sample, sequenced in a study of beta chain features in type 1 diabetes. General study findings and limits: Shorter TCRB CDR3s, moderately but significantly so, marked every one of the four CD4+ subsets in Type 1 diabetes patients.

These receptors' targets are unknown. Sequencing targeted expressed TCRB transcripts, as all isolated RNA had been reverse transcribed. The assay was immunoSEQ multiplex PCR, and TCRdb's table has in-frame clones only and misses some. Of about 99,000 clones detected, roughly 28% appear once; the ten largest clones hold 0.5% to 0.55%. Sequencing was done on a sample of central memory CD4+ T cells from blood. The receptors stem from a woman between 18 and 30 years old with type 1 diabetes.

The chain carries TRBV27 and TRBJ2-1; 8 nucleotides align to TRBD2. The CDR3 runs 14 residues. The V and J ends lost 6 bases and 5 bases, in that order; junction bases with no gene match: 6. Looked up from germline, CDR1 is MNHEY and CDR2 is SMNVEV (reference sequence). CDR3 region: CASRTGTRNNEQFF. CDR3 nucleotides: TGTGCCAGCAGAACCGGGACTAGGAACAATGAGCAGTTCTTC.

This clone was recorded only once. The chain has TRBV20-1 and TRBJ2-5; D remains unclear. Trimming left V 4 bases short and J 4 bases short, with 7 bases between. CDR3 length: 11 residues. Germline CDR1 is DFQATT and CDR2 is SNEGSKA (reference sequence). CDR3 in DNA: TGCAGTGCTATAGTTAGAGAGACCCAGTACTTC. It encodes CSAIVRETQYF.

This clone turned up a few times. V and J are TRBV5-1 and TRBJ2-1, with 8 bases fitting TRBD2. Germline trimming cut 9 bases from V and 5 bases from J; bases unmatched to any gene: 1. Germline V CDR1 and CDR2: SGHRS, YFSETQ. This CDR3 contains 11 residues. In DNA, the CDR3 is TGCGCCACGCGGGGGGACAATGAGCAGTTCTTC. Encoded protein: CATRGDNEQFF.

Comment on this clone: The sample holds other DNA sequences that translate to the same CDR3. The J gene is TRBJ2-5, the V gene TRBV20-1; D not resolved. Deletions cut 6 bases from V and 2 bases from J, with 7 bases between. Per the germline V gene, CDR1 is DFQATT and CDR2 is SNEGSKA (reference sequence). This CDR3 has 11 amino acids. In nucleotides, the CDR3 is TGCAGTGCGAGGATTCAAGAGACCCAGTACTTC. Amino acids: CSARIQETQYF.

The CDR3 is CASSPLAQETQYF. For the CDR3, the DNA is TGTGCCAGCAGCCCACTAGCCCAAGAGACCCAGTACTTC. The J gene is TRBJ2-5, the V gene TRBV7-2; a weak D match, TRBD2 (6 bases). Germline V CDR1 and CDR2: SGHTA, FQGNSA. Trimming pared 5 bases from V and 1 base from J, leaving 8 bases between. There are 13 residues in the CDR3. The whole variable domain, filled in from reference TRBV7-2 and TRBJ2-5, reads GAGVSQSPSNKVTEKGKDVELRCDPISGHTALYWYRQSLGQGLEFLIYFQGNSAPDKSGLPSDRFSAERTGGSVSTLTIQRTQQEDSAVYLCASSPLAQETQYFGPGTRLLVL.

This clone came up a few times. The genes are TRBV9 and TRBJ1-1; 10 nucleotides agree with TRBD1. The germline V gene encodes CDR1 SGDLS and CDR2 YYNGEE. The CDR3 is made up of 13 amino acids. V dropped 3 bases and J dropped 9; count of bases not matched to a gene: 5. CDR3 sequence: CASSAKDRGKAFF. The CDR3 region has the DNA TGTGCCAGCAGCGCCAAGGACAGGGGGAAAGCTTTCTTT.

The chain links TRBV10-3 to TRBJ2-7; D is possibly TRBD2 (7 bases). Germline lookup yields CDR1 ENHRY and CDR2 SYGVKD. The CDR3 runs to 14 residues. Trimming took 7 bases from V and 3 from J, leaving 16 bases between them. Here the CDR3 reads CAINGGQSYYEQYF. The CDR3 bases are TGTGCCATCAACGGGGGGCAGTCTTACTACGAGCAGTACTTC.

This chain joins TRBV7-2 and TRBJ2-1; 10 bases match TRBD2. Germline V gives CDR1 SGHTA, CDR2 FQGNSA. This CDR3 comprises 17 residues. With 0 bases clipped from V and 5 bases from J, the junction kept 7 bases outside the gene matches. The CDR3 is CASSLAPSGSGNNEQFF. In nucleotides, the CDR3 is TGTGCCAGCAGCTTAGCCCCTAGCGGGAGTGGGAACAATGAGCAGTTCTTC.

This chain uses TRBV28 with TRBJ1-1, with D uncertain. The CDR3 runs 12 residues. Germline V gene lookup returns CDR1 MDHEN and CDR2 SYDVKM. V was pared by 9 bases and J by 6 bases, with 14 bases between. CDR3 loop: CASTPSRAEAFF. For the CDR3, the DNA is TGTGCCAGTACCCCCAGTCGGGCTGAAGCTTTCTTT.

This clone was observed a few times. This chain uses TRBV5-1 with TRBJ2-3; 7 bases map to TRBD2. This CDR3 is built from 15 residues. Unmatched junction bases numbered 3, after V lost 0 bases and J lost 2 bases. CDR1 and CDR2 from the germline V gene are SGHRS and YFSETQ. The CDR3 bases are TGCGCCAGCAGCTTGGTTCTAGCGGTCACAGATACGCAGTATTTT. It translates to CASSLVLAVTDTQYF.

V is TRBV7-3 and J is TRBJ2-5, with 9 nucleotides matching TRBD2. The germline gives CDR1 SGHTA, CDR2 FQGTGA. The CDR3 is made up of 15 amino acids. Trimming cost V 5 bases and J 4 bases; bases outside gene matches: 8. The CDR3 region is CASSLQGGRGETQYF. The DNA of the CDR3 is TGTGCCAGCAGCCTCCAAGGCGGGAGGGGAGAGACCCAGTACTTC.

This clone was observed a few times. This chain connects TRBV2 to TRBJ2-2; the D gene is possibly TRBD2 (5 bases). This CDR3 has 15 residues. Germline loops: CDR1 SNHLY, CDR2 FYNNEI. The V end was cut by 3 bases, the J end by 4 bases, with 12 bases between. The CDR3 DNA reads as TGTGCCAGCAGTGAGTTTAGGGAGCGCACCGGGGAGCTGTTTTTT. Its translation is CASSEFRERTGELFF. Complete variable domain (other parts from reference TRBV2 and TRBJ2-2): EPEVTQTPSHQVTQMGQEVILRCVPISNHLYFYWYRQILGQKVEFLVSFYNNEISEKSEIFDDQFSVERPDGSNFTLKIRSTKLEDSAMYFCASSEFRERTGELFFGEGSRLTVL.

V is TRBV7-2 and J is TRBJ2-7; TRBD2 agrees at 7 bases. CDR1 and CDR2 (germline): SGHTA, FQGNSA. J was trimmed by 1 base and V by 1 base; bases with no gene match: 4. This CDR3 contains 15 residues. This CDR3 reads CASSLEGGASYEQYF. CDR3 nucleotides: TGTGCCAGCAGCTTAGAGGGAGGGGCTTCCTACGAGCAGTACTTC.

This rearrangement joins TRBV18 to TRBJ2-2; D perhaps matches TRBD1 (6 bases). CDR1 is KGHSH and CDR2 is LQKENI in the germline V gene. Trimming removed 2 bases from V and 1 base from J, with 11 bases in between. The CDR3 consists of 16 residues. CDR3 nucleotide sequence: TGTGCCAGCTCACCATTTACAGGGCAGAACACCGGGGAGCTGTTTTTT. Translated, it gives CASSPFTGQNTGELFF.

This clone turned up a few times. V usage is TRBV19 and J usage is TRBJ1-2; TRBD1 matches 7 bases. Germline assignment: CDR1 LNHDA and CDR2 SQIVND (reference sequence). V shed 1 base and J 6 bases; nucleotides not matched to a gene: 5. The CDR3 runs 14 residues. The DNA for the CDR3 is TGTGCCAGTAGTATAGTGGACAGGACCCATGGCTACACCTTC. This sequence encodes CASSIVDRTHGYTF.

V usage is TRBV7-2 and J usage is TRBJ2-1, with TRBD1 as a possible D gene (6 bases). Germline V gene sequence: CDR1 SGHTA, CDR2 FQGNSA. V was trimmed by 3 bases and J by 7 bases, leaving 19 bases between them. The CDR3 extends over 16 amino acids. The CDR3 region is CASSLGAGTNLNEQFF. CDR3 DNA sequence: TGTGCCAGCAGCTTGGGAGCCGGGACAAATTTAAATGAGCAGTTCTTC.

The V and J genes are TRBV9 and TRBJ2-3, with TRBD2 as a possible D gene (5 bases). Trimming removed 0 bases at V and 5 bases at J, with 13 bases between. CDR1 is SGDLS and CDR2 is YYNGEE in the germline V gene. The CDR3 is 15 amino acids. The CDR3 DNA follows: TGTGCCAGCAGCGTAGCTGTTCCCGGAGGAGATACGCAGTATTTT. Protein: CASSVAVPGGDTQYF.

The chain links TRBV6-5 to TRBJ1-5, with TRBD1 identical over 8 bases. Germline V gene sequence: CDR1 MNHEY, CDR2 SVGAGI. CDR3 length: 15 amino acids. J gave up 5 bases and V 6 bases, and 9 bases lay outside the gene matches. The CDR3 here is CASRKTGGAYQPQHF. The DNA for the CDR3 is TGTGCCAGCAGAAAAACAGGGGGGGCCTATCAGCCCCAGCATTTT.

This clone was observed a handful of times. CDR3 sequence (DNA): TGTGCCAGCATCTTAAGGACAGGGGGACAAGAGACCCAGTACTTC. This gives the protein CASILRTGGQETQYF. The V call is TRBV5-4, the J call TRBJ2-5, with 10 bases fitting TRBD1. This CDR3 comprises 15 residues. Trimming took 6 bases from V and 2 from J; bases not matched to a gene: 7. CDR1 is SGHNT and CDR2 is YYREEE in the germline V gene (reference sequence).

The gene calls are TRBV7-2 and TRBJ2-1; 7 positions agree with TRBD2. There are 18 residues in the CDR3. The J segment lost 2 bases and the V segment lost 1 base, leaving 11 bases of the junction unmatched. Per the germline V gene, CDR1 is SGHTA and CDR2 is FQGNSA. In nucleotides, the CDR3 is TGTGCCAGCAGCTTAGAGGGTCGCGGGAGATCTACCTACAATGAGCAGTTCTTC. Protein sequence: CASSLEGRGRSTYNEQFF.

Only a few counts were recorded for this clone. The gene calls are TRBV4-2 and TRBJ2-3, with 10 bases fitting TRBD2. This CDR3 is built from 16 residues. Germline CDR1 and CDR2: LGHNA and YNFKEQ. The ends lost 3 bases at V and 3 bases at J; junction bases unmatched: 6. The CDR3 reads CASSQNPAGGTDTQYF. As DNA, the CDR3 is TGTGCCAGCAGCCAGAATCCAGCGGGAGGGACAGATACGCAGTATTTT.